This note documents a single T cell receptor (beta chain) sequence. What it recognizes is unknown. The sample originates from a study of cytotoxic CD8 clonotypes in ibrutinib-treated CLL. Study as a whole: Partial response occurred in some 25 patients and complete response in 2; at median approximately 65 months, roughly 15 remained remitted and approximately 12 progressed. Broader study findings: There were few public clonotypes, and on treatment they contracted or stayed stable. Elevated clonality accompanied ibrutinib response, with a return toward baseline values at progression.

This table comes from immunoSEQ multiplex PCR, and its TCRdb copy is limited to in-frame clones, with some not included. The table has about 120,000 clones, about 58% seen once. Sequencing used PBMCs, obtained after 24 months of ibrutinib treatment. This sequence was found in a human donor with chronic lymphocytic leukemia.

This chain's CDR3 is CASSVGTGQGINYGYTF. The CDR3 region has the DNA TGTGCCAGCAGCGTAGGAACGGGACAGGGAATTAACTATGGCTACACCTTC. The chain joins TRBV9 to TRBJ1-2; 9 bases fit TRBD1. After removal of 0 bases from V and 1 base from J, the junction contained 7 bases not matched to a gene. Germline V gene lookup returns CDR1 SGDLS and CDR2 YYNGEE. This CDR3 is built from 17 residues.